This TCR beta chain originates from a study of cytomegalovirus exposure and HLA in healthy donors. Study overall: Unique TCRs from HLA-typed donors, 80 million to 100 million of them, were held in an early data release. Among the 300 to 500 genotyped donors, 81% were placed in the Caucasian-associated ancestry cluster. Study findings and constraints: When analyzed later, the rates of TCR association showed variation by HLA locus, with DRB1 the most and HLA-C the fewest.

Healthy people donating bone marrow made up the donors. As for this clone: Antigen specificity is unknown.

It was with 60 Vbeta and 13 Jbeta primers that the PCR ran. Sequencing was performed with immunoSEQ multiplex PCR; in TCRdb, only in-frame clones are kept and a portion is missing. This repertoire shows about 180,000 clones, over 70% found once; its top ten account for about 1.5%. The CDR3 has 14 residues. From germline, CDR1 is MNHNY and CDR2 SVGAGI (reference sequence). The V gene end was trimmed by 2 bases and the J gene end by 14 bases; junction bases not matched to a gene: 10. The clonotype was recovered from a man younger than 35 in good health and CMV-seronegative. The sequenced sample consisted of PBMCs. V and J are TRBV6-6 and TRBJ1-4; 8 nucleotides agree with TRBD1. The CDR3 region is CASSYDRGRGRLFF. The CDR3 DNA reads as TGTGCCAGCAGTTACGACAGGGGAAGGGGTCGGCTGTTTTTT.